The next 11 T cell receptor beta chains were all read from a single sample in a study of blood T cells in healthy people across ages. A sample-barcoded 5' primer and a J-beta primer mix were used in a second PCR of roughly 7 to 12 cycles. TCRdb itself ran the 5' RACE reads through MiXCR, one entry per CDR3 protein. The top ten clones hold around 8% of a sample with 1.2 million to 1.5 million distinct CDR3 sequences, about 43% of them seen once. The sample taken for sequencing was blood. These receptors came from a woman aged 18-30 years in good health.

The rearrangement joins TRBV20-1 to TRBJ2-7; the D is unclear. The CDR3 runs to 13 residues. V was cut by 6 bases and J by 0 bases, with 12 bases left in between. Germline loops: CDR1 DFQATT, CDR2 SNEGSKA (reference sequence). CDR3 DNA: TGCAGTGCACCAGACCAGAGCTCCTACGAGCAGTACTTC. As protein: CSAPDQSSYEQYF.

This clonotype occurred a few times. The V gene is TRBV3-1, the J gene TRBJ1-2, with 7 bases matching TRBD1. The CDR3 runs 13 residues. The J segment lost 8 bases and the V segment lost 4 bases, leaving 7 bases of the junction unmatched. The germline V gene encodes CDR1 LGHDT and CDR2 YNNKEL (reference sequence). The CDR3 bases are TGTGCCAGCAGCCCTACAGGGGACCGGGGCTACACCTTC. This gives the protein CASSPTGDRGYTF.

CDR3 nucleotides: TGTGCCAGCAGCTCGAGGGGTAGCGGGTCTCTTTCCTACAATGAGCAGTTCTTC. Residues: CASSSRGSGSLSYNEQFF. This chain uses TRBV11-2 with TRBJ2-1; 7 positions match TRBD2. J lost 1 base, V lost 4 bases, and 13 bases had no gene match. The CDR3 has 18 residues. Germline loops: CDR1 SGHAT, CDR2 FQNNGV.

The chain combines TRBV5-1 with TRBJ1-1; D not resolved. Trimming cost V 0 bases and J 0 bases, with 12 bases left between them. The CDR3 has 16 residues. Germline values: CDR1 SGHRS, CDR2 YFSETQ. The CDR3 sequence is CASSLVTGSLNTEAFF. In DNA, the CDR3 is TGCGCCAGCAGCTTGGTAACCGGCAGTTTGAACACTGAAGCTTTCTTT.

J is TRBJ2-7 and V is TRBV5-8, with 13 bases identical to TRBD2. From germline, CDR1 is SGHTS and CDR2 YDEGEE. The CDR3 has 14 amino acids. The trim removed 4 bases at V and 6 bases at J, leaving 4 bases unmatched. The CDR3 region has the DNA TGTGCCAGCAGCCCGGGACTAGCGGGACTCGAGCAGTACTTC. As protein: CASSPGLAGLEQYF.

This clonotype was picked up a small number of times. The chain couples TRBV3-1 to TRBJ1-1, with D maybe TRBD1 (5 bases). Per germline, CDR1 LGHDT and CDR2 YNNKEL (reference sequence). Trimming took off 4 bases at V and 7 bases at J, with 16 bases between the two ends. This CDR3 has 14 amino acids. In DNA, the CDR3 is TGTGCCAGCAGCCCGGGAGGAGACAGCAATGAAGCTTTCTTT. Translating it yields CASSPGGDSNEAFF.

V gene TRBV7-6 combines with J gene TRBJ2-3; 7 bases fit TRBD2. CDR3 size: 16 residues. CDR1 SGHVS and CDR2 FNYEAQ come from the germline V gene. Germline trimming cut 1 base from V and 2 bases from J; bases unmatched to any gene: 6. The CDR3 spells CASSLGRGGTTDTQYF. CDR3 DNA sequence: TGTGCCAGCAGCTTAGGGCGCGGGGGAACCACAGATACGCAGTATTTT.

This clonotype was recorded only once. The rearrangement joins TRBV19 to TRBJ2-1, with 8 bases aligning to TRBD2. The V gene's germline CDR1 is LNHDA and CDR2 SQIVND (reference sequence). The CDR3 sequence is 14 residues long. Trimming removed 6 bases from V and 10 bases from J; junction bases left unmatched: 11. The DNA of the CDR3 is TGTGCCAGTAGCAATACCGGGACTAGTTCCGAGCAGTTCTTC. It translates to CASSNTGTSSEQFF.

This clonotype was picked up a small number of times. The rearrangement links TRBV20-1 to TRBJ1-1; D may be TRBD1 (5 bases). V lost 5 bases and J lost 3, with 22 bases in between. CDR3 length: 16 residues. Germline-derived CDR1 and CDR2 are DFQATT and SNEGSKA (reference sequence). For the CDR3, the DNA is TGCAGTGCTCCTCCTCTGATGGCGGGGGGGGACACTGAAGCTTTCTTT. Its translation is CSAPPLMAGGDTEAFF.

V and J are TRBV24-1 and TRBJ2-2, with D uncertain. Looked up from germline, CDR1 is KGHDR and CDR2 is SFDVKD. The CDR3 consists of 14 residues. V was clipped by 5 bases and J by 1 base, with 7 bases between them. CDR3 sequence reads: CATSGAGNTGELFF. The CDR3 nucleotides read TGTGCCACCAGTGGAGCCGGGAACACCGGGGAGCTGTTTTTT.

In regard to this clonotype: A much bigger clone sits one base away, suggesting this may be a read error. The chain carries TRBV29-1 and TRBJ2-3; unclear D gene. From germline, CDR1 is SQVTM and CDR2 ANQGSEA. The CDR3 is made up of 16 amino acids. Trimming removed 1 base at V and 0 bases at J, with 14 bases between. The CDR3 nucleotides read TGCAGCGTTGAAGGTATGGTCATCACCAGCACAGATACGCAGTATTTT. Its protein product is CSVEGMVITSTDTQYF.